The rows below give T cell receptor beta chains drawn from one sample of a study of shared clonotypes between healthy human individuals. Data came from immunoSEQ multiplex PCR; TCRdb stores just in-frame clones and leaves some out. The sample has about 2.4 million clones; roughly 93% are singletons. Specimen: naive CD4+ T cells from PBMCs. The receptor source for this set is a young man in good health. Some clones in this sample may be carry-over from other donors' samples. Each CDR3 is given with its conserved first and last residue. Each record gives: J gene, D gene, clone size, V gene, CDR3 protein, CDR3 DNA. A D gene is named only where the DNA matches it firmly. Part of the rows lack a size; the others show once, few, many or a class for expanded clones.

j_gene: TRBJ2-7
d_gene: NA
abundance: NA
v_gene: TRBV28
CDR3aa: CASSLVGDDEQYF
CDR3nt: TGTGCCAGCAGTTTAGTAGGGGACGACGAGCAGTACTTC

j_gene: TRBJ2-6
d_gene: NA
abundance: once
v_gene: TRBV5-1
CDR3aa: CASSLREAGANVLTF
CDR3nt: TGCGCCAGCAGCTTGAGGGAAGCTGGGGCCAACGTCCTGACTTTC

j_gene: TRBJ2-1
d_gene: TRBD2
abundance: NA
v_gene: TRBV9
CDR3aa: CASSGPGGLDEQFF
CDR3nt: TGTGCCAGCAGCGGACCGGGGGGGTTAGATGAGCAGTTCTTC

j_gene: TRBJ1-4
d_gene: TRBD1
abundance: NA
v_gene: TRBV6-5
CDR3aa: CASIPGTGDEKLFF
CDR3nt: TGTGCCAGCATCCCCGGGACAGGGGATGAAAAACTGTTTTTT

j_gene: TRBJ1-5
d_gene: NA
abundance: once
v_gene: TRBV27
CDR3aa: CASRFRFQHF
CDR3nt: TGTGCCAGCCGCTTTAGGTTCCAGCATTTT

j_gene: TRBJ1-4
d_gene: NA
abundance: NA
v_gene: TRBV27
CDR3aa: CASSFERGGVSSEKLFF
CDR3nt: TGTGCCAGCAGTTTTGAAAGGGGTGGTGTGTCGAGTGAAAAACTGTTTTTT

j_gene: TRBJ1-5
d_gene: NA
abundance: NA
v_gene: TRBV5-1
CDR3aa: CASSLGSSAGNQPQHF
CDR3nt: TGCGCCAGCAGCTTGGGATCCAGTGCGGGCAATCAGCCCCAGCATTTT

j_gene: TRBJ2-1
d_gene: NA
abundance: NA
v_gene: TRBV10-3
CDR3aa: CAISESWKEQFF
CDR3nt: TGTGCCATCAGTGAGTCTTGGAAAGAGCAGTTCTTC

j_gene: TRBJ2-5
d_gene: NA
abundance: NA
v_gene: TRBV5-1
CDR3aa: CASSRGFRETQYF
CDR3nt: TGCGCCAGCAGCAGAGGATTCCGGGAGACCCAGTACTTC

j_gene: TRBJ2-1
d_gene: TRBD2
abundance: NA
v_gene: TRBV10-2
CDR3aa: CASSELAIYNEQFF
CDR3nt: TGCGCCAGCAGTGAACTAGCGATCTACAATGAGCAGTTCTTC

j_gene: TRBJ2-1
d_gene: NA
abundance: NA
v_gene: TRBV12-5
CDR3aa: CASGLVPLGGGLYNEQFF
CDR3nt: TGTGCTAGTGGTTTGGTACCCCTCGGGGGAGGACTCTACAATGAGCAGTTCTTC

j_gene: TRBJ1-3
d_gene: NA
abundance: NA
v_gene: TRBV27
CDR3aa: CASSPSGGNTIYF
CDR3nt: TGTGCCAGCAGCCCAAGCGGGGGAAACACCATATATTTT

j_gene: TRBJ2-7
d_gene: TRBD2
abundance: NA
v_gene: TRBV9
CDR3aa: CASSVDSSGSSYEQYF
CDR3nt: TGTGCCAGCAGCGTAGACTCTAGCGGTAGCAGCTACGAGCAGTACTTC

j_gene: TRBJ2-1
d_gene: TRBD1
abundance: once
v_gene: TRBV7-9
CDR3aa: CASSLDRDSYNEQFF
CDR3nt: TGTGCCAGCAGCTTAGATCGGGACAGCTACAATGAGCAGTTCTTC

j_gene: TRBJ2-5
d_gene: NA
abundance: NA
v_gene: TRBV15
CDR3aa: CATSRGGLVETQYF
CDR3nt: TGTGCCACCAGCAGGGGGGGTCTGGTGGAGACCCAGTACTTC

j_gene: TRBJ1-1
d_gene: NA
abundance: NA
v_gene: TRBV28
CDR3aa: CASSFSGLGQNTEAFF
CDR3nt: TGTGCCAGCAGCTTTTCCGGACTGGGCCAGAACACTGAAGCTTTCTTT

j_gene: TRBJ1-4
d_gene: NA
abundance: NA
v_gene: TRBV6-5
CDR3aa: CASSFAGATNEKLFF
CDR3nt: TGTGCCAGCAGTTTCGCGGGGGCAACTAATGAAAAACTGTTTTTT

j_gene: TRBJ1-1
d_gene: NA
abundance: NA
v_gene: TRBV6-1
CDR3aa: CASTGSTEAFF
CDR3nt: TGTGCCAGCACAGGGAGCACTGAAGCTTTCTTT

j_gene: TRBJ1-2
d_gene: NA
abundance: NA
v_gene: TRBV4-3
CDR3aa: CASSQDPGLYHTF
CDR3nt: TGCGCCAGCAGCCAAGATCCAGGGCTGTATCACACCTTC

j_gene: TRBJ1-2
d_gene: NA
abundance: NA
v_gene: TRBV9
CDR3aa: CASSPHGVLGGYTF
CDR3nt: TGTGCCAGCAGCCCCCACGGAGTGTTGGGTGGCTACACCTTC

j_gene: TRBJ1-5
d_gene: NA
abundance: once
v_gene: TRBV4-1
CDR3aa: CASSQEMAGRQPQHF
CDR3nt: TGCGCCAGCAGCCAAGAGATGGCAGGACGGCAGCCCCAGCATTTT

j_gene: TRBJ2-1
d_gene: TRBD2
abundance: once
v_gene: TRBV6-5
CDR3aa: CASSRRLAGGYEQFF
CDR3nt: TGTGCCAGCAGTAGGAGACTAGCGGGGGGCTATGAGCAGTTCTTC

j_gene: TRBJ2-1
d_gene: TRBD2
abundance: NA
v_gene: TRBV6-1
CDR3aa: CASSASGRGDEQFF
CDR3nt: TGTGCCAGCAGTGCTAGCGGGAGGGGAGATGAGCAGTTCTTC

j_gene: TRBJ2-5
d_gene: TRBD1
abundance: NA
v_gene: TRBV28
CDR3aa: CASSPDRGGSETQYF
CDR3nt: TGTGCCAGCAGTCCAGACAGGGGAGGATCAGAGACCCAGTACTTC

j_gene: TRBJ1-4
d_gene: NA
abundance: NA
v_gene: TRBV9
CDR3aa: CASSSDIRDEKLFF
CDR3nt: TGTGCCAGCAGCTCTGACATACGGGACGAAAAACTGTTTTTT

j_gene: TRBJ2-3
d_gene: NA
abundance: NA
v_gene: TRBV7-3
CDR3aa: CASSLLAGRTDTQYF
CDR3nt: TGTGCCAGCAGCTTACTCGCGGGACGCACAGATACGCAGTATTTT

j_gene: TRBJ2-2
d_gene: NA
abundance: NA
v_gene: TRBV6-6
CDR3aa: CASSRGVLKGTGELFF
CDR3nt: TGTGCCAGCAGTAGGGGTGTTTTAAAGGGCACCGGGGAGCTGTTTTTT

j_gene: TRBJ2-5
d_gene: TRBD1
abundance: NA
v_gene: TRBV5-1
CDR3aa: CASSLGTGVIETQYF
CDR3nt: TGCGCCAGCAGCTTAGGGACAGGGGTAATAGAGACCCAGTACTTC

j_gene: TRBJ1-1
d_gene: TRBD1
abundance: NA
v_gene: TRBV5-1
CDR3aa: CASSLFFPGSRDRGLAEAFF
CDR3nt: TGCGCCAGCAGCTTGTTTTTCCCGGGGAGCCGGGACAGGGGCCTCGCTGAAGCTTTCTTT

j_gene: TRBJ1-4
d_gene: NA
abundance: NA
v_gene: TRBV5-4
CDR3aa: CASSLQQGPEKLFF
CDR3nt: TGTGCCAGCAGCTTGCAACAGGGACCCGAAAAACTGTTTTTT

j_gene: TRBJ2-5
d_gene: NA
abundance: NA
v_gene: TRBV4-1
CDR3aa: CASSPSGTRQETQYF
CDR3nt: TGCGCCAGCAGCCCCTCCGGGACAAGGCAAGAGACCCAGTACTTC

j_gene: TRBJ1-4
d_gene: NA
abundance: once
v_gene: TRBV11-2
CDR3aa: CASSFSPQDEKLFF
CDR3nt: TGTGCCAGCAGCTTTTCCCCTCAAGATGAAAAACTGTTTTTT

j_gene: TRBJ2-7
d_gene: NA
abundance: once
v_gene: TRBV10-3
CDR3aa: CAIRGLLGDYEQYF
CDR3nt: TGTGCCATCAGGGGATTACTAGGGGACTACGAGCAGTACTTC

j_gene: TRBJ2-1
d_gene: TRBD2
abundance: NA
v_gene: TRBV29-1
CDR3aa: CSVEAGLAGGTTYNEQFF
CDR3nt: TGCAGCGTAGAAGCGGGACTAGCGGGAGGGACTACCTACAATGAGCAGTTCTTC

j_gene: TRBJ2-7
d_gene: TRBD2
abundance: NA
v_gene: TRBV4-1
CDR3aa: CASSQEVRGSSYEQYF
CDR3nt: TGCGCCAGCAGCCAAGAAGTGCGCGGGAGTTCCTACGAGCAGTACTTC

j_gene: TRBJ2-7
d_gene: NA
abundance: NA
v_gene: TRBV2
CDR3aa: CASSGLGYEQYF
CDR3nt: TGTGCCAGCAGTGGACTCGGATACGAGCAGTACTTC

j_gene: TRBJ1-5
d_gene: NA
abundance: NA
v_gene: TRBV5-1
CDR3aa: CASASYSNQPQHF
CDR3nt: TGCGCCAGCGCATCGTATAGCAATCAGCCCCAGCATTTT

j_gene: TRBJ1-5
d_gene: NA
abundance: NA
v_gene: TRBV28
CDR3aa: CASRGRSNQPQHF
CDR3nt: TGTGCCTCCCGGGGGCGGAGCAATCAGCCCCAGCATTTT

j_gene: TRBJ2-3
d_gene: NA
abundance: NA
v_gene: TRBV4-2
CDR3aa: CASSARLAGRTDTQYF
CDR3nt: TGTGCCAGCAGCGCCAGGCTTGCGGGAAGGACAGATACGCAGTATTTT

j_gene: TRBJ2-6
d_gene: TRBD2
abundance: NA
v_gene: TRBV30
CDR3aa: CAWSEGLAGGPRGANVLTF
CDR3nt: TGTGCCTGGAGTGAGGGACTAGCGGGAGGGCCTCGGGGGGCCAACGTCCTGACTTTC

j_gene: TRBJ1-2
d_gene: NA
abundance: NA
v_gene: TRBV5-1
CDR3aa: CASSSRPGGYTF
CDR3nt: TGCGCCAGCAGCTCCCGCCCCGGGGGCTACACCTTC

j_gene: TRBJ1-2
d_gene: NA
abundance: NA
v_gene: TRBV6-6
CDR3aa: CASRTSLSPNYGYTF
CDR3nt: TGTGCCAGCAGAACCAGTTTGTCGCCTAACTATGGCTACACCTTC

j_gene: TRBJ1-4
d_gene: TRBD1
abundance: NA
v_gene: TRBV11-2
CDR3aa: CASSLVQGTASNEKLFF
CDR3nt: TGTGCCAGCAGCTTAGTGCAAGGGACAGCCAGTAATGAAAAACTGTTTTTT

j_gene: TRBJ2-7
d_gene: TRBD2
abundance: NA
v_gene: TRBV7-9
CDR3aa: CASSSTGGAFYEQYF
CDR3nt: TGTGCCAGCAGCTCCACGGGAGGGGCTTTCTACGAGCAGTACTTC

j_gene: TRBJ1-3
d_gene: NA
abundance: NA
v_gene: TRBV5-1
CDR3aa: CASSEGSGGNTIYF
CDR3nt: TGCGCCAGCAGCGAAGGGTCCGGCGGAAACACCATATATTTT

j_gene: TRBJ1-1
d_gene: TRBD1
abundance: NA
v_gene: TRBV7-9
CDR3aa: CASSDTGGRNTEAFF
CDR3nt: TGTGCCAGCAGCGATACAGGGGGCAGGAACACTGAAGCTTTCTTT

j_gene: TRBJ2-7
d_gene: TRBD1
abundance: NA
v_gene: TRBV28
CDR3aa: CASSFPPGQGGKQYF
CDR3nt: TGTGCCAGCAGTTTTCCGCCGGGACAGGGGGGGAAGCAGTACTTC

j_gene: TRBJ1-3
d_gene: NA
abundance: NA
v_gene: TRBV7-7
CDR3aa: CASSLGSPGPGNTIYF
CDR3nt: TGTGCCAGCAGCTTAGGCTCACCGGGGCCTGGAAACACCATATATTTT

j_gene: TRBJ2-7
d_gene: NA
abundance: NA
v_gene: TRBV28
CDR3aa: CASSGTGGATYEQYF
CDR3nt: TGTGCCAGCAGCGGTACTGGGGGGGCGACCTACGAGCAGTACTTC

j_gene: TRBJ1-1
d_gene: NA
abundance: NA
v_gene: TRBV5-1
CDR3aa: CASSLVTGLNTEAFF
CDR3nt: TGCGCCAGCAGCTTGGTGACAGGACTGAACACTGAAGCTTTCTTT

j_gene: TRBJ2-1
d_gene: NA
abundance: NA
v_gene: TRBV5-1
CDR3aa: CASSPGGRGYNEQFF
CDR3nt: TGCGCCAGCAGCCCTGGAGGGCGGGGTTACAATGAGCAGTTCTTC

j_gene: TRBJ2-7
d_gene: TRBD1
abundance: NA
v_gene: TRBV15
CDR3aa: CATSSRQGNEQYF
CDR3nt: TGTGCCACCAGCAGCCGACAGGGGAACGAGCAGTACTTC

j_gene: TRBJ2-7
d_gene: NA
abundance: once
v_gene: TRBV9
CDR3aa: CASSVAGTPAYEQYF
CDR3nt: TGTGCCAGCAGCGTAGCTGGGACTCCAGCCTACGAGCAGTACTTC

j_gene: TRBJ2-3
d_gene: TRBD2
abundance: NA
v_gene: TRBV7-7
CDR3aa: CASSSRPLAGGPTDTQYF
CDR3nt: TGTGCCAGCAGCTCCAGACCTCTAGCGGGAGGGCCCACAGATACGCAGTATTTT

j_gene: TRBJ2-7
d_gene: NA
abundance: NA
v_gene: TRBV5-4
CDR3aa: CASSVPGTLYEQYF
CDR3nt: TGTGCCAGCAGCGTTCCCGGGACACTATACGAGCAGTACTTC